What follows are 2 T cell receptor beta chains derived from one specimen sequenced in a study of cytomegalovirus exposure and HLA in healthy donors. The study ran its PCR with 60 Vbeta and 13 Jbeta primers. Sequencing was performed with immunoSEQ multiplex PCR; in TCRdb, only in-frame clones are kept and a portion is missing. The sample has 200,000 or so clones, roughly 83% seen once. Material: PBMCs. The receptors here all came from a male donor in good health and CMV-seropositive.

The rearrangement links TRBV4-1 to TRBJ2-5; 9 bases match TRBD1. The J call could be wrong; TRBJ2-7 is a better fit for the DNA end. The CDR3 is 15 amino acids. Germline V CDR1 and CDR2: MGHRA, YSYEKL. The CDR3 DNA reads TGCGCCAGCAGCCAAGACGAGACAGGGGGTCGCGAGCAGTACTTC. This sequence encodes CASSQDETGGREQYF.

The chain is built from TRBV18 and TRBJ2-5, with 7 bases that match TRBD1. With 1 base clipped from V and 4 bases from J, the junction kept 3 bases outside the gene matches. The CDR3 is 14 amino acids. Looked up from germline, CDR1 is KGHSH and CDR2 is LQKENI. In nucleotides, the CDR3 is TGTGCCAGCTCACCACAGGGGGCGGGAGAGACCCAGTACTTC. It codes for CASSPQGAGETQYF.